The 31 T cell receptor beta chains given below trace back to one sample, sequenced in a study of blood T cell repertoires in COVID-19. Assay used: immunoSEQ multiplex PCR; TCRdb lists only in-frame clones, some missing. The sample shows 200,000 to 250,000 clones, over 75% of them seen only once. Sequencing input: peripheral blood. The origin of the receptors is a human donor in a cohort sampled during active COVID-19.

V and J are TRBV4-1 and TRBJ2-7, with 9 bases lining up with TRBD1. The CDR3 sequence is 17 residues long. Germline CDR1 is MGHRA and CDR2 is YSYEKL. V lost 4 bases and J lost 2; bases outside the gene matches: 12. This CDR3 reads CASSRSIPGQGAYEQYF. In nucleotides, the CDR3 is TGCGCCAGCAGCCGATCTATCCCGGGACAGGGAGCCTACGAGCAGTACTTC.

Details on this clone: Distinct nucleotide sequences in the sample also encode this CDR3. The V and J genes are TRBV19 and TRBJ2-6; D is perhaps TRBD2 (5 bases). CDR1 and CDR2 from the germline V gene are LNHDA and SQIVND (reference sequence). Trimming removed 3 bases at V and 4 bases at J, with 10 bases between. The CDR3 loop spans 15 amino acids. For the CDR3, the DNA is TGTGCCAGTAGTATTTCGGGGTCCGGGGCCAACGTCCTGACTTTC. Translated: CASSISGSGANVLTF.

The V call is TRBV10-3, the J call TRBJ1-1; D is ambiguous. CDR1 ENHRY and CDR2 SYGVKD come from the germline V gene. V lost 2 bases and J 11 bases, leaving 15 bases between the germline ends. The CDR3 runs 13 residues. As DNA, the CDR3 is TGTGCCATCAGTGAGGCGGAGGGTGGTAATGCTTTCTTT. The encoded protein is CAISEAEGGNAFF.

This clone was detected a few times. The chain couples TRBV27 to TRBJ2-5, with D possibly matching TRBD2 (6 bases). V was clipped by 4 bases and J by 3 bases, with 12 bases between them. Germline loops: CDR1 MNHEY, CDR2 SMNVEV (reference sequence). CDR3 length: 14 amino acids. CDR3 bases: TGTGCCAGCAGTTCGAACGGAGGGGAAGAGACCCAGTACTTC. This gives the protein CASSSNGGEETQYF.

The J gene is TRBJ2-7, the V gene TRBV7-2; TRBD2 might be the D (7 bases). CDR3 size: 17 residues. V was pared by 4 bases and J by 0 bases, with 19 bases between. The germline V gene has CDR1 SGHTA and CDR2 FQGNSA. CDR3 sequence: CASSSLGGAGDSYEQYF. The CDR3 coding sequence is TGTGCCAGCAGCTCCCTGGGGGGGGCGGGAGACTCCTACGAGCAGTACTTC. Complete variable domain (other parts from reference TRBV7-2 and TRBJ2-7): GAGVSQSPSNKVTEKGKDVELRCDPISGHTALYWYRQSLGQGLEFLIYFQGNSAPDKSGLPSDRFSAERTGGSVSTLTIQRTQQEDSAVYLCASSSLGGAGDSYEQYFGPGTRLTVT.

The genes are TRBV4-2 and TRBJ2-5; TRBD2 is a possible D gene (5 bases). This CDR3 has 16 amino acids. Germline V gene data show CDR1 as LGHNA and CDR2 as YNFKEQ. Trimming shortened V by 0 bases and J by 2 bases, and 13 bases separated the two germline ends. The CDR3 region is CASSQDQQGGQETQYF. In DNA, the CDR3 is TGTGCCAGCAGCCAAGATCAACAAGGAGGACAAGAGACCCAGTACTTC.

This clone was recorded a few times. This chain uses TRBV15 with TRBJ1-2; 7 nucleotides align to TRBD1. This CDR3 has 16 amino acids. Unmatched junction bases numbered 11, after V lost 2 bases and J lost 5 bases. Germline assignment: CDR1 LNHNV and CDR2 YYDKDF (reference sequence). CDR3 loop: CATSRFSLGTDYGYTF. The CDR3 coding sequence is TGTGCCACCAGCAGATTCAGTTTAGGGACAGATTATGGCTACACCTTC.

This rearrangement joins TRBV11-3 to TRBJ2-7; 9 bases are a match to TRBD2. The CDR3 consists of 15 residues. Germline CDR1 and CDR2: SGHNT and YENEEA. V dropped 1 base and J dropped 4; count of bases not matched to a gene: 5. This CDR3 is CASSLGAGGGYEQYF. CDR3 bases: TGTGCCAGCAGCTTAGGAGCGGGAGGTGGATACGAGCAGTACTTC.

The chain has TRBV9 and TRBJ1-1; 7 bases agree with TRBD1. Germline V CDR1 and CDR2: SGDLS, YYNGEE. The V segment lost 0 bases and the J segment 5 bases; nucleotides outside the gene matches: 4. The CDR3 contains 14 residues. DNA for the CDR3: TGTGCCAGCAGCGTAGCAGGGGGTTGGACTGAAGCTTTCTTT. It specifies CASSVAGGWTEAFF.

V usage is TRBV3-1 (or the pseudogene TRBV3-2) and J usage is TRBJ2-1; 10 bases are shared with TRBD2. The CDR3 extends over 17 amino acids. The V gene end was trimmed by 3 bases and the J gene end by 7 bases; junction bases not matched to a gene: 12. From germline, CDR1 is LGHDT and CDR2 YNNKEL (reference sequence). The CDR3 region has the DNA TGTGCCAGCAGCCAGCCCCAACTAGCGGGGTGGGGGAATGAGCAGTTCTTC. Protein product: CASSQPQLAGWGNEQFF.

The chain carries TRBV6-5 and TRBJ1-3, with no clear D. The CDR3 sequence is 16 residues long. Germline values: CDR1 MNHEY, CDR2 SVGAGI. Between the trimmed V and J ends, which lost 0 bases and 4 bases, there was a span of 13 bases. This chain's CDR3 is CASSYSAVPQGNTIYF. The CDR3 region has the DNA TGTGCCAGCAGTTACTCCGCGGTACCACAAGGAAACACCATATATTTT.

The chain carries TRBV30 and TRBJ1-5; 8 bases match TRBD1. Germline values: CDR1 GTSNPN, CDR2 SVGIG (reference sequence). V lost 3 bases, J lost 5 bases, and 6 bases stayed unmatched. There are 14 residues in the CDR3. CDR3 coding DNA: TGTGCCTGGAGCCGGACAGGGACTTATCAGCCCCAGCATTTT. Its protein is CAWSRTGTYQPQHF.

The chain links TRBV5-8 to TRBJ2-2; no clear D gene. The CDR3 consists of 16 residues. V was trimmed by 0 bases and J by 0 bases, leaving 9 bases between them. Germline V gene data show CDR1 as SGHTS and CDR2 as YDEGEE. The DNA of the CDR3 is TGTGCCAGCAGCTTGGCTTCTACTACGAACACCGGGGAGCTGTTTTTT. Its protein is CASSLASTTNTGELFF.

This chain uses TRBV2 with TRBJ1-3; 8 bases fit TRBD1. This CDR3 comprises 15 residues. The germline V gene has CDR1 SNHLY and CDR2 FYNNEI. The junction had 5 bases not matched to a gene; V was cut back by 7 bases and J by 0 bases. CDR3 nucleotides: TGTGCCAGCACTCGCGACAGGGGCTCTGGAAACACCATATATTTT. It yields the protein CASTRDRGSGNTIYF.

The chain links TRBV9 to TRBJ2-7; tentatively, D is TRBD1 (6 bases). CDR1 and CDR2 from the germline V gene are SGDLS and YYNGEE. Trimming stripped 2 bases from V and 3 bases from J, with 15 bases between. The CDR3 extends over 15 amino acids. The CDR3 coding sequence is TGTGCCAGCAGCGTCGACGAACAGGGATTCTACGAGCAGTACTTC. Translating gives CASSVDEQGFYEQYF.

This chain connects TRBV9 to TRBJ2-2; D gene ambiguous. Between the trimmed V and J ends, which lost 0 bases and 4 bases, there was a span of 4 bases. Germline lookup yields CDR1 SGDLS and CDR2 YYNGEE. This CDR3 contains 13 residues. CDR3 sequence: CASSVARTGELFF. CDR3 DNA sequence: TGTGCCAGCAGCGTAGCCCGCACCGGGGAGCTGTTTTTT.

V usage is TRBV7-9 and J usage is TRBJ1-1; D is unclear. The germline V and J ends were trimmed by 3 bases and 5 bases, with 16 bases remaining between them. CDR3 length: 15 amino acids. CDR1 and CDR2 (germline): SEHNR, FQNEAQ (reference sequence). In DNA form, the CDR3 reads TGTGCCAGCAGCTTGGGGTCGGGGTATGGGACTGAAGCTTTCTTT. Protein: CASSLGSGYGTEAFF.

J is TRBJ2-5 and V is TRBV9; D is unclear. V was pared by 4 bases and J by 0 bases, with 13 bases between. Germline V gene sequence: CDR1 SGDLS, CDR2 YYNGEE. The CDR3 is 15 residues long. CDR3: CASSQVSSYQETQYF. CDR3 bases: TGTGCCAGCAGCCAGGTGTCTTCGTACCAAGAGACCCAGTACTTC. The full variable domain, with the rest looked up from reference TRBV9 and TRBJ2-5, is DSGVTQTPKHLITATGQRVTLRCSPRSGDLSVYWYQQSLDQGLQFLIQYYNGEERAKGNILERFSAQQFPDLHSELNLSSLELGDSALYFCASSQVSSYQETQYFGPGTRLLVL.

The chain employs TRBV5-4 and TRBJ2-5; D remains ambiguous. Trimming pared 4 bases from V and 4 bases from J, leaving 14 bases between. The CDR3 has 14 residues. The germline gives CDR1 SGHNT, CDR2 YYREEE (reference sequence). CDR3 DNA: TGTGCCAGCAGCCCCTCCCCCTCCTCAGAGACCCAGTACTTC. Its translation is CASSPSPSSETQYF. Variable domain in full (rest from reference TRBV5-4 and TRBJ2-5): ETGVTQSPTHLIKTRGQQVTLRCSSQSGHNTVSWYQQALGQGPQFIFQYYREEENGRGNFPPRFSGLQFPNYSSELNVNALELDDSALYLCASSPSPSSETQYFGPGTRLLVL.

The genes are TRBV7-9 and TRBJ2-7; D may be TRBD2 (6 bases). Germline lookup yields CDR1 SEHNR and CDR2 FQNEAQ (reference sequence). There are 18 residues in the CDR3. V was cut by 3 bases and J by 5 bases, with 26 bases left in between. In DNA, the CDR3 is TGTGCCAGCAGCTTGGCCGGGGGAGAGGGAGCCCCTTACAACGAGCAGTACTTC. Its translation is CASSLAGGEGAPYNEQYF.

The rearrangement joins TRBV3-1 (or the pseudogene TRBV3-2) to TRBJ2-5, with 7 bases lining up with TRBD1. The CDR3 spans 14 residues. Germline CDR1 and CDR2: LGHDT and YNNKEL (reference sequence). Germline trimming cut 5 bases from V and 4 bases from J; bases unmatched to any gene: 7. In DNA, the CDR3 is TGTGCCAGCAGCGAGACAGGGAGTCGAGAGACCCAGTACTTC. Protein product: CASSETGSRETQYF.

This chain uses TRBV20-1 with TRBJ1-1; D may be TRBD1 (6 bases). Deletions cut 3 bases from V and 1 base from J, with 12 bases between. The germline gives CDR1 DFQATT, CDR2 SNEGSKA (reference sequence). CDR3 length equals 14 residues. The CDR3 protein is CSASDRPANTEAFF. The CDR3 nucleotides are TGCAGTGCTAGTGACAGGCCGGCGAACACTGAAGCTTTCTTT.

The rearrangement uses TRBV27 and TRBJ2-5; 16 nucleotides line up with TRBD2. Germline CDR1 MNHEY, CDR2 SMNVEV (reference sequence). This CDR3 is 19 amino acids long. V dropped 5 bases and J dropped 5; count of bases not matched to a gene: 14. Here the CDR3 DNA reads TGTGCCAGCAGTCGGTTCTCCGGGACTAGCGGGAGGGCAGGGGAGACCCAGTACTTC. Its protein product is CASSRFSGTSGRAGETQYF.

This rearrangement joins TRBV28 to TRBJ1-2; D not certain. The CDR3 sequence is 13 residues long. Trimming pared 2 bases from V and 8 bases from J, leaving 12 bases between. The germline V gene has CDR1 MDHEN and CDR2 SYDVKM. CDR3 bases: TGTGCCAGCAGTTTAAGTGGCCCAAAAGGCTACACCTTC. The encoded protein is CASSLSGPKGYTF.

This sequence joins TRBV6-2 or TRBV6-3 and TRBJ1-1; 8 bases match TRBD1. The germline gives CDR1 MNHEY, CDR2 SVGEGT. This CDR3 contains 14 residues. The V gene end was trimmed by 5 bases and the J gene end by 4 bases; junction bases not matched to a gene: 6. The CDR3 sequence: CASSRDRLVTEAFF. The CDR3 region has the DNA TGTGCCAGCAGTCGGGACAGGCTCGTCACTGAAGCTTTCTTT.

This chain links TRBV3-1 (or the pseudogene TRBV3-2) with TRBJ2-7; D uncertain. The CDR3 runs to 15 residues. Germline CDR1 is LGHDT and CDR2 is YNNKEL (reference sequence). Trimming removed 1 base from V and 6 bases from J, with 16 bases in between. CDR3 loop: CASSQVTTSSVEQYF. CDR3 coding DNA: TGTGCCAGCAGCCAAGTTACGACTTCTTCCGTCGAGCAGTACTTC.

This chain uses TRBV19 with TRBJ1-5; D is ambiguous. The CDR3 has 15 amino acids. Trimming cost V 2 bases and J 4 bases, with 12 bases left between them. Germline CDR1 and CDR2: LNHDA and SQIVND (reference sequence). CDR3: CASSISQPSNQPQHF. In DNA, the CDR3 is TGTGCCAGTAGTATAAGTCAGCCTAGTAATCAGCCCCAGCATTTT. The variable domain in full, with the rest retrieved from reference TRBV19 and TRBJ1-5, is DGGITQSPKYLFRKEGQNVTLSCEQNLNHDAMYWYRQDPGQGLRLIYYSQIVNDFQKGDIAEGYSVSREKKESFPLTVTSAQKNPTAFYLCASSISQPSNQPQHFGDGTRLSIL.

The chain links TRBV11-2 to TRBJ1-2; 8 nucleotides align to TRBD1. CDR3 size: 15 residues. Germline V gene sequence: CDR1 SGHAT, CDR2 FQNNGV. V lost 3 bases to trimming and J lost 4 bases; unmatched junction nucleotides: 7. The CDR3: CASSLAAGGFYGYTF. The CDR3 nucleotides read TGTGCCAGCAGCTTGGCGGCAGGGGGCTTCTATGGCTACACCTTC.

The chain couples TRBV5-8 to TRBJ2-7; D perhaps matches TRBD1 (6 bases). The V gene lost 0 bases and the J gene lost 0 bases, with 10 bases spanning the gap. CDR1 and CDR2 from the germline V gene are SGHTS and YDEGEE. The CDR3 contains 15 residues. The CDR3 spells CASSLVQGSSYEQYF. CDR3 DNA sequence: TGTGCCAGCAGCTTGGTGCAGGGGAGCTCCTACGAGCAGTACTTC.

V usage is TRBV28 and J usage is TRBJ2-1; 10 bases align to TRBD1. J was trimmed by 7 bases and V by 7 bases; bases with no gene match: 7. The germline V gene has CDR1 MDHEN and CDR2 SYDVKM. The CDR3 has 14 residues. The CDR3 region has the DNA TGTGCCAGCACCAGACAGGGGGCTTTTAATGAGCAGTTCTTC. Amino acid sequence: CASTRQGAFNEQFF.

The chain links TRBV2 to TRBJ2-7; unclear D gene. CDR1 SNHLY and CDR2 FYNNEI come from the germline V gene. The CDR3 is 12 residues long. V lost 6 bases, J lost 3 bases, and 9 bases lay in between. The CDR3 DNA is TGTGCCAGCAGAATCGGTGGCTACGAGCAGTACTTC. As protein: CASRIGGYEQYF.